The present entry profiles one T cell receptor (beta chain) with its context. Antigen unknown. Samples came from healthy bone marrow donors. This CDR3 spans 11 amino acids. Trimming left V 5 bases short and J 8 bases short, with 12 bases between. Germline values: CDR1 DFQATT, CDR2 SNEGSKA (reference sequence). The PCR ran on 60 Vbeta and 13 Jbeta primers. TCRdb's table, derived via immunoSEQ multiplex PCR, lists solely in-frame clones and lacks some. The sample yields 130,000 or so clones, 60% to 85% seen once. This entry belongs to a study of cytomegalovirus exposure and HLA in healthy donors. Study results and limitations: Being productive about 90% or about 30% of the time was typical of most TCR beta V segments in an earlier analysis.

The sample consisted of PBMCs. The TCR comes from a man aged 25-45 years in good health and CMV-seronegative. V usage is TRBV20-1 and J usage is TRBJ1-1; TRBD1 might be the D (5 bases). Here the CDR3 reads CSAAGPGEAFF. Here the CDR3 DNA reads TGCAGTGCTGCCGGGCCAGGGGAAGCTTTCTTT.